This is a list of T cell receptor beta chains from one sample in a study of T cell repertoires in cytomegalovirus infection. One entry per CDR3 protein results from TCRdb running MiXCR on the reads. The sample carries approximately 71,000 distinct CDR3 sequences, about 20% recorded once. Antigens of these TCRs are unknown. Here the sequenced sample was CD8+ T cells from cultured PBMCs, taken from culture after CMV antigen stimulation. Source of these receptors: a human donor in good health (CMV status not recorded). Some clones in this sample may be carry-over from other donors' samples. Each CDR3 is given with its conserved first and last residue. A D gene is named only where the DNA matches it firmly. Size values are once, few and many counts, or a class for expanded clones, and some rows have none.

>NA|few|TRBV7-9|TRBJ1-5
CASSLSGTTQPQHF
TGTGCCAGCAGCCTCTCCGGGACGACTCAGCCCCAGCATTTT
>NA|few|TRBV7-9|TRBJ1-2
CASSGGTDYGYTF
TGTGCCAGCAGCGGTGGGACGGACTATGGCTACACCTTC
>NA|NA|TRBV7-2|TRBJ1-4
CASSLGRVNEKLFF
TGTGCCAGCAGCTTGGGACGGGTTAATGAAAAACTGTTTTTT
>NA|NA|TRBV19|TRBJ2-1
CASSPKRANEQFF
TGTGCCAGTAGTCCCAAGCGGGCCAATGAGCAGTTCTTC
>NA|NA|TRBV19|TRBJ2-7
CASSIERGPWEQYF
TGTGCCAGTAGTATAGAAAGAGGGCCCTGGGAGCAGTACTTC
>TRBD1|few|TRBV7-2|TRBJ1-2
CASRQGQAGYTF
TGTGCCAGCAGGCAGGGACAGGCTGGCTACACCTTC
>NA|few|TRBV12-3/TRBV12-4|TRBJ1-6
CASSLPPGMGDSPLHF
TGTGCCAGCAGTCTCCCCCCGGGGATGGGGGATTCACCCCTCCACTTT
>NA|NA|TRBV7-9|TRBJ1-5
CASSAQQGPGQPQHF
TGTGCCAGCAGCGCCCAACAGGGACCGGGTCAGCCCCAGCATTTT
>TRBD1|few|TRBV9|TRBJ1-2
CASSVEGEGTGASGYTF
TGTGCCAGCAGCGTAGAAGGTGAAGGGACAGGGGCTAGCGGCTACACCTTC
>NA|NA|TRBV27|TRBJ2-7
CASSRTPGRGNYEQYF
TGTGCCAGCAGTAGGACTCCGGGACGGGGAAACTACGAGCAGTACTTC
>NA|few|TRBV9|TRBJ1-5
CASSVDINQPQHF
TGTGCCAGCAGCGTGGATATTAATCAGCCCCAGCATTTT
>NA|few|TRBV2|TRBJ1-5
CASSEYGRSQPQHF
TGTGCCAGCAGTGAATACGGGAGGAGTCAGCCCCAGCATTTT
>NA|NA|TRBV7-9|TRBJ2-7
CASSAYYEQYF
TGTGCCAGCAGCGCGTACTACGAGCAGTACTTC
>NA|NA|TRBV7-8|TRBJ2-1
CASSSTRRLGTYNEQFF
TGTGCCAGCAGCTCAACCCGGAGACTAGGGACCTACAATGAGCAGTTCTTC
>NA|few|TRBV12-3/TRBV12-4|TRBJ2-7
CASSCNGYEQYF
TGTGCCAGCAGCTGTAACGGATACGAGCAGTACTTC
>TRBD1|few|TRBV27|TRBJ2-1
CASGGTGLYNEQFF
TGTGCCAGCGGAGGGACAGGACTCTACAATGAGCAGTTCTTC
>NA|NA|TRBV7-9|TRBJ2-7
CASSPDGGLYEQYF
TGTGCCAGCAGCCCAGACGGGGGACTCTACGAGCAGTACTTC
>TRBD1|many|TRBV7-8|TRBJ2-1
CASSTRGYRDRENEQFF
TGTGCCAGCAGCACAAGAGGCTACCGGGACAGGGAAAATGAGCAGTTCTTC
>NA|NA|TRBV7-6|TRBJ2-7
CASSLEVPPSYEQYF
TGTGCCAGCAGCTTAGAAGTGCCCCCCTCCTACGAGCAGTACTTC
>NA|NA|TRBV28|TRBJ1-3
CASKDQPAGNTIYF
TGTGCCAGCAAAGACCAACCTGCTGGAAACACCATATATTTT
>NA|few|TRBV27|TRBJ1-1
CASSRSPAANTEAFF
TGTGCCAGCAGCCGATCTCCGGCAGCGAACACTGAAGCTTTCTTT
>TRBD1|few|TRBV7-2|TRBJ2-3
CASSFRTGILDTQYF
TGTGCCAGCAGCTTCCGGACAGGGATTTTAGATACGCAGTATTTT
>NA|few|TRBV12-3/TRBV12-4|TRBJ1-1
CASSFEGISEAFF
TGTGCCAGCAGTTTCGAGGGGATTTCTGAAGCTTTCTTT
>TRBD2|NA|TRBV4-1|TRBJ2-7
CASSQSSGGVRDEQYF
TGCGCCAGCAGCCAATCGTCGGGAGGGGTGAGGGACGAGCAGTACTTC
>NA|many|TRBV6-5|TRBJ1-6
CASSSLGQINSPLHF
TGTGCCAGCAGTTCCCTCGGACAAATCAATTCACCCCTCCACTTT
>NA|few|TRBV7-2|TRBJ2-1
CASSAKMGLDLNEQFF
TGTGCCAGCAGCGCCAAAATGGGGCTCGATCTCAATGAGCAGTTCTTC
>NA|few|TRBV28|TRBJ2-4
CASRSFIEGKNIQYF
TGTGCCAGCAGATCTTTCATAGAGGGCAAAAACATTCAGTACTTC
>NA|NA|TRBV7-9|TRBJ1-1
CASSFGHQNTEAFF
TGTGCCAGCAGCTTTGGACACCAGAACACTGAAGCTTTCTTT
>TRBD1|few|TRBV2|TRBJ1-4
CASSKTGTLADEKLFF
TGTGCCAGCAGTAAGACAGGGACCCTTGCGGATGAAAAACTGTTTTTT
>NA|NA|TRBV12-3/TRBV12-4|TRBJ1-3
CASSLYGNTIYF
TGTGCCAGCAGTTTGTATGGGAACACCATATATTTT
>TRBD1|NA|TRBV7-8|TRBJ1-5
CASSQDRGKSNQPQHF
TGTGCCAGCAGCCAGGACAGGGGGAAAAGCAATCAGCCCCAGCATTTT
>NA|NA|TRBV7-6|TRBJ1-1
CASSLGGGGEAFF
TGTGCCAGCAGCTTAGGAGGAGGAGGAGAGGCTTTCTTT
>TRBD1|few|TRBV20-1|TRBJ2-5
CSATGGETQYF
TGCAGTGCGACAGGGGGCGAGACCCAGTACTTC
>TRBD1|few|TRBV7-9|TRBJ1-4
CASSSRPDRADNEKLFF
TGTGCCAGCAGCTCCAGACCCGACAGGGCCGATAATGAAAAACTGTTTTTT
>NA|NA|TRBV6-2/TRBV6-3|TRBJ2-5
CASSRPGTQETQYF
TGTGCCAGCAGCCGGCCAGGTACTCAAGAGACCCAGTACTTC
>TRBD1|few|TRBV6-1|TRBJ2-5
CASSERFGTGSGETQYF
TGTGCCAGCAGTGAAAGATTCGGGACAGGGAGTGGAGAGACCCAGTACTTC
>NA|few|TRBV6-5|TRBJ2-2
CASSYSPGIGELFF
TGTGCCAGCAGTTACTCCCCAGGGATCGGGGAGCTGTTTTTT
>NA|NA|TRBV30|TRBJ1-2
CAWSVPRRANYGYTF
TGTGCCTGGAGTGTACCCCGGAGAGCTAACTATGGCTACACCTTC
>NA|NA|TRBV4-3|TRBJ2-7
CASSQDQRIGPYEQYF
TGCGCCAGCAGCCAAGATCAAAGAATAGGACCCTACGAGCAGTACTTC
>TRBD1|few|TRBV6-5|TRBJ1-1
CASSYGTGVEAFF
TGTGCCAGCAGTTACGGGACAGGGGTTGAAGCTTTCTTT
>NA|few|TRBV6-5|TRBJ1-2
CASTQGYGYTF
TGTGCCAGCACCCAGGGATATGGCTACACCTTC
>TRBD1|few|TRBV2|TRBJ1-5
CASSQTGSPNQPQHF
TGTGCCAGCAGCCAGACAGGGAGCCCCAATCAGCCCCAGCATTTT
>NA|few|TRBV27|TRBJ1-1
CASSSSGQSEAFF
TGTGCCAGCAGTTCCTCTGGGCAGTCTGAAGCTTTCTTT
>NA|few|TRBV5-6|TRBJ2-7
CASSLGRGSYEQYF
TGTGCCAGCAGCCTGGGACGGGGGTCCTACGAGCAGTACTTC
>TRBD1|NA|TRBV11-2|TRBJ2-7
CASSWEETGDREQYF
TGTGCCAGCAGCTGGGAGGAGACAGGGGACCGCGAGCAGTACTTC
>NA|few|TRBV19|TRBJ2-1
CASSLASGNEQFF
TGTGCCAGTAGCTTGGCGTCCGGCAATGAGCAGTTCTTC
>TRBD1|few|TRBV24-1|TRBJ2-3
CATSGQGYTDTQYF
TGTGCCACCAGTGGACAGGGGTACACAGATACGCAGTATTTT
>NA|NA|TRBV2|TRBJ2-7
CASIGGTYEQYF
TGTGCCAGCATTGGGGGAACCTACGAGCAGTACTTC
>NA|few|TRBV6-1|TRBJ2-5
CASSRGGREETQYF
TGTGCCAGCAGTAGGGGGGGGAGAGAAGAGACCCAGTACTTC
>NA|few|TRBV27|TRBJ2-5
CASSTNLGSWETQYF
TGTGCCAGCAGTACAAACCTTGGTTCGTGGGAGACCCAGTACTTC
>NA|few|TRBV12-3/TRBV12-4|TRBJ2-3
CASSGVTDTQYF
TGTGCCAGCAGTGGGGTAACAGATACGCAGTATTTT
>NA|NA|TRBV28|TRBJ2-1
CASSLGTEQFF
TGTGCCAGCAGTTTGGGCACTGAGCAGTTCTTC
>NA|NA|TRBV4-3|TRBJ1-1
CASSQGAELMNTEAFF
TGCGCCAGCAGCCAAGGGGCCGAGCTCATGAACACTGAAGCTTTCTTT
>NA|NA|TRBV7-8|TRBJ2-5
CASRSGTRRGETQYF
TGTGCCAGCAGATCCGGGACAAGGAGGGGAGAGACCCAGTACTTC
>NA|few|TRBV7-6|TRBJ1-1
CASSSPQGRNTEAFF
TGTGCCAGCAGCTCACCCCAGGGAAGAAACACTGAAGCTTTCTTT
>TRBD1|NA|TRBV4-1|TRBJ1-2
CASSQIPLDRAPAWGYTF
TGCGCCAGCAGCCAGATCCCCCTAGACAGGGCCCCGGCGTGGGGCTACACCTTC
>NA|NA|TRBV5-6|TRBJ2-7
CASSLEGGGVNSYEQYF
TGTGCCAGCAGCTTGGAAGGTGGAGGGGTCAACTCCTACGAGCAGTACTTC
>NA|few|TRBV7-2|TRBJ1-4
CASSDRDRRGSEKLFF
TGTGCCAGCAGCGACCGAGACAGGAGAGGAAGTGAAAAACTGTTTTTT
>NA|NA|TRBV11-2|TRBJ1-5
CASSLGPLDLRNQPQHF
TGTGCCAGCAGCCTAGGCCCATTGGACCTCCGCAATCAGCCCCAGCATTTT